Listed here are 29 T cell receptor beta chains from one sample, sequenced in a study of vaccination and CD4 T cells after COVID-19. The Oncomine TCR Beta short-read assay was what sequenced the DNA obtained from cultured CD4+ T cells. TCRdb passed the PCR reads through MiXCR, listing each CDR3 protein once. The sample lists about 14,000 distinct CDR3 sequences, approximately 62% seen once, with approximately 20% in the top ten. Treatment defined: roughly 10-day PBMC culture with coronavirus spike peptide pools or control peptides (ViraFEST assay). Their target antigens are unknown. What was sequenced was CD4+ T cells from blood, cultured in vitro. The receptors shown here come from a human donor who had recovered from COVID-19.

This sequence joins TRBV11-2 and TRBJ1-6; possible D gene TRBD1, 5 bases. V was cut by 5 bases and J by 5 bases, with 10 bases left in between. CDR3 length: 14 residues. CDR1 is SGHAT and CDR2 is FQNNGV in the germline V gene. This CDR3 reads CASSAGGNNSPLHF. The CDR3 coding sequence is TGTGCCAGCAGCGCGGGGGGGAATAATTCACCCCTCCACTTT.

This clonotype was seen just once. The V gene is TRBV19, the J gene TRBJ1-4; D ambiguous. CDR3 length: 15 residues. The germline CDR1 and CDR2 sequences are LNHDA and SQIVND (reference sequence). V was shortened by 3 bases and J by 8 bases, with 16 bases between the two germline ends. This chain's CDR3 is CASSMAGPGGEKLFF. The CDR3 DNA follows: TGTGCCAGTAGTATGGCCGGGCCCGGAGGGGAAAAACTGTTTTTT.

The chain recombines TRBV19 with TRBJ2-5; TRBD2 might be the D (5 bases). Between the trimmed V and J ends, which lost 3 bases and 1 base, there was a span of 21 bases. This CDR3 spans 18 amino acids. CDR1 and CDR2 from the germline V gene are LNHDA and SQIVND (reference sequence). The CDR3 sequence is CASSIRLMGDTLQETQYF. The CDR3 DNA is TGTGCCAGTAGTATTCGATTGATGGGAGACACCCTCCAAGAGACCCAGTACTTC.

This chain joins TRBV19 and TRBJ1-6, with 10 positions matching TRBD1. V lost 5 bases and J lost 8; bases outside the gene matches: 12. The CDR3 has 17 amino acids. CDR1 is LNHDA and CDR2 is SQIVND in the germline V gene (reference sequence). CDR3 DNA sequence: TGTGCCAGTAGTCTTTCCCGGGACAGGGGTCCTGATTCACCCCTCCACTTT. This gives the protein CASSLSRDRGPDSPLHF.

This CDR3 reads CASSWTENTEAFF. The DNA for the CDR3 is TGTGCCAGCAGTTGGACGGAGAACACTGAAGCTTTCTTT. The genes are TRBV27 and TRBJ1-1; D not resolved. V gave up 4 bases and J gave up 1 base, with 7 bases separating them. The CDR3 spans 13 residues. Germline lookup yields CDR1 MNHEY and CDR2 SMNVEV (reference sequence).

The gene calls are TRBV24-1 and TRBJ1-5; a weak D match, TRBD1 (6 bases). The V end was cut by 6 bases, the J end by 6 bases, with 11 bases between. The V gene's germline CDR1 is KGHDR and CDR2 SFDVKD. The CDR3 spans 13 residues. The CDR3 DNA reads TGTGCCACCAGTACAGGGTTCGTTCAGCCCCAGCATTTT. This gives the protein CATSTGFVQPQHF.

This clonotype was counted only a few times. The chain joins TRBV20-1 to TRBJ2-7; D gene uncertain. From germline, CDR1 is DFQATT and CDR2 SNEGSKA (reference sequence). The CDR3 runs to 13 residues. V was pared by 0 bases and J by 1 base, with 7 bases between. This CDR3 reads CSARDSLSYEQYF. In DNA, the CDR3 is TGCAGTGCTAGAGACAGCCTATCCTACGAGCAGTACTTC.

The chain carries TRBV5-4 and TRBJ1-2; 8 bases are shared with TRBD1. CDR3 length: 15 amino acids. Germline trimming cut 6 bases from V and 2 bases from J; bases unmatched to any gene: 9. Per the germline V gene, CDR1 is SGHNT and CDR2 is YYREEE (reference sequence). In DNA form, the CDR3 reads TGTGCCAGCACTCGACAGGGGTTGGAAAACTATGGCTACACCTTC. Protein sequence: CASTRQGLENYGYTF.

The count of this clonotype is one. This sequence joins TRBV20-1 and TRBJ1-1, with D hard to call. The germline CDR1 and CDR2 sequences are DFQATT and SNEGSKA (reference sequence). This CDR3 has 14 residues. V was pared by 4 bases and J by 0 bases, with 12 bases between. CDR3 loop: CSATRTVMNTEAFF. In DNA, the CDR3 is TGCAGTGCTACAAGGACGGTAATGAACACTGAAGCTTTCTTT.

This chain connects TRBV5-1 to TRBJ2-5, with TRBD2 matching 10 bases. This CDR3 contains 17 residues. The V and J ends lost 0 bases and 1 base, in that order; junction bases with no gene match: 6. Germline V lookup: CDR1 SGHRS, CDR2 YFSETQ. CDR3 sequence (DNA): TGCGCCAGCAGCTTGGCCTTAGCGGGGGGAATCCAAGAGACCCAGTACTTC. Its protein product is CASSLALAGGIQETQYF.

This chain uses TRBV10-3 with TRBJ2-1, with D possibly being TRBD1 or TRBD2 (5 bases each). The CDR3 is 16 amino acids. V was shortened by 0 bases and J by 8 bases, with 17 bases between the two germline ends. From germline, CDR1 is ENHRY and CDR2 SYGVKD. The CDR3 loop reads CAISESKGGVGHEQFF. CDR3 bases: TGTGCCATCAGTGAGTCGAAAGGAGGAGTGGGACATGAGCAGTTCTTC.

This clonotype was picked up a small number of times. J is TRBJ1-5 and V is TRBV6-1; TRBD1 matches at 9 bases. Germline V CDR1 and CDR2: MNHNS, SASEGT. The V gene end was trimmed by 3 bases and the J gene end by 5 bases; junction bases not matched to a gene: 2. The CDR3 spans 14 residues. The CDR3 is CASSDRTGDQPQHF. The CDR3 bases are TGTGCCAGCAGTGATCGGACAGGGGATCAGCCCCAGCATTTT.

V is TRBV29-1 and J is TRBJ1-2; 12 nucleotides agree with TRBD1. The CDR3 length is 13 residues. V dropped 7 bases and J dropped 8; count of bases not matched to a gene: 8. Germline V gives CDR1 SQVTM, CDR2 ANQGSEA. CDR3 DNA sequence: TGCAGCGCCCCGGGACAGGGGGCGCGGGGCTACACCTTC. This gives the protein CSAPGQGARGYTF.

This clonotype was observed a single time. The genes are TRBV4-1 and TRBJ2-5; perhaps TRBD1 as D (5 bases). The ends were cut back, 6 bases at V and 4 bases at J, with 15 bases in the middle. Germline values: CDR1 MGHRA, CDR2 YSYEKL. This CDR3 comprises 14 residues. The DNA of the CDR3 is TGCGCCAGCAGTCCAGGGTTTGAAGGAGAGACCCAGTACTTC. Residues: CASSPGFEGETQYF.

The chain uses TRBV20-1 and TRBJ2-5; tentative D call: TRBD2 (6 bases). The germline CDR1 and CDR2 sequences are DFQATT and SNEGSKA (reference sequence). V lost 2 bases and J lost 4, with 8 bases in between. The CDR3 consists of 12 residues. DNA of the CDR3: TGCAGTGCTAGACAGGGAGGAGAGACCCAGTACTTC. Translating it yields CSARQGGETQYF.

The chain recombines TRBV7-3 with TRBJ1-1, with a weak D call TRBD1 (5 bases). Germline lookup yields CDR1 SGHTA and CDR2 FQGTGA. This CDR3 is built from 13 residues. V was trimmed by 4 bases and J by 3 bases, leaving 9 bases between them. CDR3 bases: TGTGCCAGCAGCTCCCAGGGTGACACTGAAGCTTTCTTT. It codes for CASSSQGDTEAFF. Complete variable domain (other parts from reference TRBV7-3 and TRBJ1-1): GAGVSQTPSNKVTEKGKYVELRCDPISGHTALYWYRQSLGQGPEFLIYFQGTGAADDSGLPNDRFFAVRPEGSVSTLKIQRTERGDSAVYLCASSSQGDTEAFFGQGTRLTVV.

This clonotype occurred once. This CDR3 is CASSKGASGADEQYF. The CDR3 coding sequence is TGTGCCAGCAGCAAAGGGGCATCAGGGGCCGACGAGCAGTACTTC. The V and J genes are TRBV21-1 and TRBJ2-7; TRBD1 is the table's D call, not checked against the DNA. TRBV21-1 is noted as a pseudogene. The CDR3 spans 15 residues.

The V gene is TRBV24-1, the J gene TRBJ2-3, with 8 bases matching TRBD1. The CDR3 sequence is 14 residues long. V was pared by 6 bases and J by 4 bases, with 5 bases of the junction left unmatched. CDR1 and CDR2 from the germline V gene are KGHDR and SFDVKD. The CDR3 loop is CATSRTGPPDTQYF. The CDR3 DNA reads TGTGCCACCAGTAGGACAGGGCCCCCAGATACGCAGTATTTT.

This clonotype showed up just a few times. The CDR3 DNA reads as TGTGCCAGCAGCTTAGACAACGCTAACTATGGCTACACCTTC. Translating it yields CASSLDNANYGYTF. The chain carries TRBV7-2 and TRBJ1-2; no firm D call. Trimming left V 1 base short and J 0 bases short, with 6 bases between. This CDR3 has 14 amino acids. The germline gives CDR1 SGHTA, CDR2 FQGNSA.

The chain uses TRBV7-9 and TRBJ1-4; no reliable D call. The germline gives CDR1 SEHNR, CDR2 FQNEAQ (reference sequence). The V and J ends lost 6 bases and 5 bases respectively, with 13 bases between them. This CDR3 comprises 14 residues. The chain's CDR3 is CASSFRANNEKLFF. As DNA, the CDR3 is TGTGCCAGCAGTTTCCGGGCCAACAATGAAAAACTGTTTTTT.

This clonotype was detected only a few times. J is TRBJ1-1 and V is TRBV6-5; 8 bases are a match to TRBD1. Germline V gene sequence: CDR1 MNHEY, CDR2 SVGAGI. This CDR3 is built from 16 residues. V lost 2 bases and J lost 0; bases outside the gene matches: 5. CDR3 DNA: TGTGCCAGCAGTTACCTCCAGGGGGCTTTGAACACTGAAGCTTTCTTT. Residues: CASSYLQGALNTEAFF.

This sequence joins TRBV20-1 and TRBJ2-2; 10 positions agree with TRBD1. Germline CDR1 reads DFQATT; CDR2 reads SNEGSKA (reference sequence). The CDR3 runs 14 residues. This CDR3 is CSAGQGANTGELFF. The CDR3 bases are TGCAGCGCCGGACAGGGGGCGAACACCGGGGAGCTGTTTTTT.

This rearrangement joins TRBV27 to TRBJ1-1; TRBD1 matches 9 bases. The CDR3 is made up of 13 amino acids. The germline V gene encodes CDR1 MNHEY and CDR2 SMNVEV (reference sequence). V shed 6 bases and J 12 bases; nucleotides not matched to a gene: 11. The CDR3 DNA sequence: TGTGCCAGCAGACCCACAGGGGGCGCTAAAACTTTCTTT. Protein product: CASRPTGGAKTFF.

In DNA form, the CDR3 reads TGTGCCAGCAGCTTGGTAGGGGAGTGGGAGACCCAGTACTTC. It specifies CASSLVGEWETQYF. V usage is TRBV5-4 and J usage is TRBJ2-5; D is perhaps TRBD1 or TRBD2 (5 bases each). Per the germline V gene, CDR1 is SGHNT and CDR2 is YYREEE (reference sequence). Deletions cut 0 bases from V and 5 bases from J, with 11 bases between. The CDR3 is made up of 14 amino acids.

CDR3 region: CAWSVDRWNTEAFF. In DNA, the CDR3 is TGTGCCTGGAGTGTTGACAGGTGGAATACTGAAGCTTTCTTT. V is TRBV30 and J is TRBJ1-1; D is possibly TRBD1 (6 bases). The ends were cut back, 0 bases at V and 5 bases at J, with 13 bases in the middle. Germline V gives CDR1 GTSNPN, CDR2 SVGIG (reference sequence). The length of the CDR3 is 14 residues.

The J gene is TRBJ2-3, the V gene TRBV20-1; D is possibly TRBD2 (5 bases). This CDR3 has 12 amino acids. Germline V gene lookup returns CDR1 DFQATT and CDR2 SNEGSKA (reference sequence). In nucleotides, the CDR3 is TGCAGCACCCCAGCGGTCACAGATACGCAGTATTTT. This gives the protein CSTPAVTDTQYF.

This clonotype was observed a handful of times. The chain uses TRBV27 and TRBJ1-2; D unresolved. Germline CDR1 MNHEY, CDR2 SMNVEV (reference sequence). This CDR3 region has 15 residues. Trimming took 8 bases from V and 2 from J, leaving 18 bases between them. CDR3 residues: CASAIRHDTNYGYTF. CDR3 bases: TGTGCCAGCGCCATCCGACATGACACAAACTATGGCTACACCTTC.

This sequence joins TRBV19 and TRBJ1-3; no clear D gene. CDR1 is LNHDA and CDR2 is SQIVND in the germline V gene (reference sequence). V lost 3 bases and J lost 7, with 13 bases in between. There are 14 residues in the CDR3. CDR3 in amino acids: CASSIRWAENTIYF. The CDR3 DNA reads TGTGCCAGTAGTATCAGGTGGGCTGAGAACACCATATATTTT.

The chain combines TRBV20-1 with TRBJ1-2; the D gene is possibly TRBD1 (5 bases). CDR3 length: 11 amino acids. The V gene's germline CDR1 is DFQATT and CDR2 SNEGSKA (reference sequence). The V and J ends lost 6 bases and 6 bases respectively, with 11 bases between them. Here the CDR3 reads CSAEGTDGYTF. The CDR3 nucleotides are TGCAGTGCCGAGGGGACTGATGGCTACACCTTC.